One sample yielded the 30 T cell receptor beta chains listed below, sequenced in a study of cytomegalovirus exposure and HLA in healthy donors. Use of 60 Vbeta and 13 Jbeta primers characterized the PCR. TCRdb's copy holds only in-frame clones and misses some; the assay was immunoSEQ multiplex PCR. Of under 150,000 clones listed, about 78% are singletons. Sequencing input: PBMCs. The receptors were gathered from a young man in good health and CMV-seronegative.

This clone was observed a few times. The chain carries TRBV9 and TRBJ1-4; 8 bases agree with TRBD1. V lost 0 bases and J lost 15; bases outside the gene matches: 7. Looked up from germline, CDR1 is SGDLS and CDR2 is YYNGEE. The CDR3 runs to 13 residues. CDR3 bases: TGTGCCAGCAGCGTAGATGGTTTGGACAGGGTGTTTTTT. Translated, it gives CASSVDGLDRVFF.

The chain links TRBV7-9 to TRBJ1-2, with unresolved D. Germline-derived CDR1 and CDR2 are SEHNR and FQNEAQ (reference sequence). CDR3 length: 12 amino acids. V was cut by 6 bases and J by 8 bases, with 13 bases left in between. CDR3 DNA sequence: TGTGCCAGCAGTCTCCAAATTGGCGGCTACACCTTC. This translates into CASSLQIGGYTF.

The rearrangement uses TRBV4-1 and TRBJ2-1; 13 bases are shared with TRBD2. J was trimmed by 2 bases and V by 4 bases; bases with no gene match: 2. The CDR3 runs to 16 residues. CDR1 MGHRA and CDR2 YSYEKL come from the germline V gene. The CDR3 region has the DNA TGCGCCAGCAGCCGGGGGACTAGCGGGGCCTACAATGAGCAGTTCTTC. Translated: CASSRGTSGAYNEQFF.

The genes are TRBV5-5 and TRBJ1-2; 7 nucleotides line up with TRBD1. The germline gives CDR1 SGHKS, CDR2 YYEKEE (reference sequence). Trimming removed 5 bases from V and 3 bases from J; junction bases left unmatched: 4. This CDR3 contains 13 residues. CDR3 in DNA: TGTGCCAGCAGTCGCCAGGGGGACTATGGCTACACCTTC. It translates to CASSRQGDYGYTF.

This chain joins TRBV28 and TRBJ2-7, with 7 positions matching TRBD1. The trim removed 5 bases at V and 7 bases at J, leaving 11 bases unmatched. The CDR3 consists of 14 residues. Germline V gene sequence: CDR1 MDHEN, CDR2 SYDVKM. CDR3 coding DNA: TGTGCCAGCAGTGAACGGACAGGCGCCGTAGAGCAGTACTTC. It is translated as CASSERTGAVEQYF.

This chain uses TRBV2 with TRBJ2-5; 9 positions match TRBD2. CDR3 size: 17 residues. V lost 8 bases and J lost 0; bases outside the gene matches: 13. Germline CDR1 reads SNHLY; CDR2 reads FYNNEI. The DNA of the CDR3 is TGTGCCAGCGGAGCGGGGCTCCTAGCGGGGAACCAAGAGACCCAGTACTTC. It encodes CASGAGLLAGNQETQYF. The full variable domain, in which reference TRBV2 and TRBJ2-5 provide the parts outside the CDR3, is EPEVTQTPSHQVTQMGQEVILRCVPISNHLYFYWYRQILGQKVEFLVSFYNNEISEKSEIFDDQFSVERPDGSNFTLKIRSTKLEDSAMYFCASGAGLLAGNQETQYFGPGTRLLVL.

For the CDR3, the DNA is TGCAGTGCTCGGACTAGAGGCGAGCAGTTCTTC. This gives the protein CSARTRGEQFF. The chain uses TRBV20-1 and TRBJ2-1, with TRBD2 matching over 7 bases. The CDR3 consists of 11 residues. Germline CDR1 DFQATT, CDR2 SNEGSKA (reference sequence). V trimming: 5 bases; J trimming: 10 bases; junction bases outside the gene matches: 5.

V and J are TRBV2 and TRBJ2-2; 8 bases are a match to TRBD1. V lost 6 bases and J lost 0; bases outside the gene matches: 3. Germline CDR1 reads SNHLY; CDR2 reads FYNNEI. The CDR3 has 15 residues. The CDR3 nucleotides are TGTGCCAGCAGGGGGACAGGTACGAACACCGGGGAGCTGTTTTTT. Its translation is CASRGTGTNTGELFF.

The V gene is TRBV15, the J gene TRBJ1-2; the D is unclear. The CDR3 is 13 residues long. Trimming stripped 1 base from V and 3 bases from J, with 6 bases between. Germline CDR1 LNHNV, CDR2 YYDKDF (reference sequence). CDR3 DNA: TGTGCCACCAGCAGAGGTAGCGACTATGGCTACACCTTC. Encoded protein: CATSRGSDYGYTF.

There are a few counts of this clone. The chain joins TRBV6-1 to TRBJ1-4; D is unresolved. Germline V CDR1 and CDR2: MNHNS, SASEGT. The CDR3 has 17 residues. V was trimmed by 0 bases and J by 0 bases, leaving 11 bases between them. CDR3 nucleotides: TGTGCCAGCAGTGAAGCGCTTGGTAGTGCAACTAATGAAAAACTGTTTTTT. Encoded protein: CASSEALGSATNEKLFF.

The chain carries TRBV11-2 and TRBJ1-2, with D hard to call. Germline CDR1 SGHAT, CDR2 FQNNGV. The CDR3 contains 14 residues. Trimming shortened V by 0 bases and J by 7 bases, and 12 bases separated the two germline ends. CDR3 protein: CASSLEFASGGYTF. The CDR3 coding sequence is TGTGCCAGCAGCTTAGAGTTCGCCTCGGGTGGCTACACCTTC.

The chain is built from TRBV6-1 and TRBJ2-7; 7 bases align to TRBD1. Germline trimming cut 8 bases from V and 6 bases from J; bases unmatched to any gene: 13. CDR1 is MNHNS and CDR2 is SASEGT in the germline V gene. The CDR3 spans 14 residues. The CDR3 sequence is CASFDRAVVGEQYF. Written as DNA, the CDR3 is TGTGCCAGCTTTGACAGGGCCGTCGTTGGCGAGCAGTACTTC.

The rearrangement uses TRBV6-6 and TRBJ2-7, with 9 bases matching TRBD1. Germline-derived CDR1 and CDR2 are MNHNY and SVGAGI (reference sequence). V lost 10 bases and J lost 5; bases outside the gene matches: 15. The CDR3 is made up of 15 amino acids. The DNA for the CDR3 is TGTGCCACCAACGACCGGGACAGGGACGTCCACGAGCAGTACTTC. This encodes CATNDRDRDVHEQYF.

In regard to this clone: The sample holds other DNA sequences that translate to the same CDR3. This chain joins TRBV18 and TRBJ1-1, with TRBD1 as a possible D gene (6 bases). CDR1 and CDR2 (germline): KGHSH, LQKENI. The V and J ends lost 3 bases and 5 bases respectively, with 10 bases between them. The CDR3 sequence is 13 residues long. This CDR3 reads CASSPGTGTEAFF. In DNA form, the CDR3 reads TGTGCCAGCTCACCGGGAACAGGGACTGAAGCTTTCTTT.

The V call is TRBV18, the J call TRBJ2-5; 10 nucleotides match TRBD1. Germline CDR1 is KGHSH and CDR2 is LQKENI. V lost 3 bases, J lost 5 bases, and 6 bases stayed unmatched. The CDR3 is made up of 15 amino acids. CDR3 in DNA: TGTGCCAGCTCACCCCGGACAGGGGGTGGTGAGACCCAGTACTTC. Amino acids: CASSPRTGGGETQYF.

This clone has just a few counts. The CDR3 coding sequence is TGTGCCAGCAGATCCCAGGCGGGCCCGGAAAAACTGTTTTTT. As protein: CASRSQAGPEKLFF. The rearrangement joins TRBV6-1 to TRBJ1-4; no firm D call. Germline CDR1 and CDR2: MNHNS and SASEGT. This CDR3 is 14 amino acids long. With 6 bases removed from V and 8 bases from J, the gap between germline ends came to 16 bases.

This clone was found once. The V call is TRBV20-1, the J call TRBJ2-7; 7 bases agree with TRBD1. Germline CDR1 is DFQATT and CDR2 is SNEGSKA (reference sequence). Germline trimming cut 5 bases from V and 7 bases from J; bases unmatched to any gene: 5. This CDR3 is built from 11 residues. CDR3 in DNA: TGCAGTGCTGCTCCGGGACAGGAGCAGTACTTC. Its protein is CSAAPGQEQYF.

The chain carries TRBV18 and TRBJ2-1; D is ambiguous. V shed 2 bases and J shed 0 bases, with 11 bases lying between them. The CDR3 totals 16 residues. Germline V lookup: CDR1 KGHSH, CDR2 LQKENI. In DNA, the CDR3 is TGTGCCAGCTCACCATCACTGATGAGCTCCTACAATGAGCAGTTCTTC. Its protein product is CASSPSLMSSYNEQFF.

V is TRBV6-4 and J is TRBJ1-5; perhaps TRBD1 as D (5 bases). Trimming pared 4 bases from V and 3 bases from J, leaving 28 bases between. Germline values: CDR1 MRHNA, CDR2 SNTAGT. This CDR3 comprises 20 residues. The CDR3 DNA is TGTGCCAGCAGTGTCTCGACAGAACCCCCAAACTTTAAAATCAATCAGCCCCAGCATTTT. It specifies CASSVSTEPPNFKINQPQHF.

The rearrangement joins TRBV6-5 to TRBJ2-7; TRBD1 is a possible D gene (6 bases). Germline CDR1 MNHEY, CDR2 SVGAGI. Trimming took off 6 bases at V and 0 bases at J, with 15 bases between the two ends. The length of the CDR3 is 15 residues. Written as DNA, the CDR3 is TGTGCCAGCAGGAGACCGGGACAAAGCTCCTACGAGCAGTACTTC. This sequence encodes CASRRPGQSSYEQYF.

The rearrangement uses TRBV7-9 and TRBJ2-7, with D perhaps TRBD1 (6 bases). The CDR3 totals 15 residues. V lost 6 bases and J 1 base, leaving 16 bases between the germline ends. The germline CDR1 and CDR2 sequences are SEHNR and FQNEAQ (reference sequence). The DNA for the CDR3 is TGTGCCAGCAGTTACGGACAGCTGAAATCCTACGAGCAGTACTTC. Translating gives CASSYGQLKSYEQYF.

V is TRBV19 and J is TRBJ1-4; D uncertain. In germline, CDR1 is LNHDA, CDR2 SQIVND (reference sequence). Trimming took off 1 base at V and 4 bases at J, with 7 bases between the two ends. This CDR3 is 14 amino acids long. The CDR3 loop reads CASSIASHNEKLFF. In nucleotides, the CDR3 is TGTGCCAGTAGTATAGCCAGTCATAATGAAAAACTGTTTTTT.

The V and J genes are TRBV29-1 and TRBJ2-3; weak D call: TRBD2 (6 bases). CDR1 and CDR2 from the germline V gene are SQVTM and ANQGSEA. The CDR3 is 14 residues long. V was shortened by 4 bases and J by 2 bases, with 13 bases between the two germline ends. In DNA, the CDR3 is TGCAGCGTTGTTGGGCGGGGAGACACAGATACGCAGTATTTT. It is translated as CSVVGRGDTDTQYF.

The genes are TRBV19 and TRBJ2-1; perhaps TRBD1 as D (7 bases). Trimming took 3 bases from V and 5 from J, leaving 20 bases between them. Germline loops: CDR1 LNHDA, CDR2 SQIVND (reference sequence). CDR3 size: 17 residues. The CDR3: CASSIRPPRRGDNEQFF. The CDR3 nucleotides are TGTGCCAGTAGTATCCGACCGCCTCGCAGGGGGGACAATGAGCAGTTCTTC.

The rearrangement joins TRBV30 to TRBJ1-1; possibly TRBD1 for D (5 bases). Germline assignment: CDR1 GTSNPN and CDR2 SVGIG (reference sequence). The CDR3 has 15 residues. The V end was cut by 5 bases, the J end by 0 bases, with 16 bases between. The CDR3 bases are TGTGCCTGGGATTTCGGTGGGGGGGTGAACACTGAAGCTTTCTTT. Amino acid sequence: CAWDFGGGVNTEAFF.

The chain combines TRBV19 with TRBJ2-3; 9 bases agree with TRBD2. The CDR3 is made up of 16 amino acids. Germline V gene data show CDR1 as LNHDA and CDR2 as SQIVND (reference sequence). V trimming: 4 bases; J trimming: 4 bases; junction bases outside the gene matches: 9. The CDR3 DNA follows: TGTGCCAGTAGTAACCTTGGCGGGAGGGCCCCAGATACGCAGTATTTT. It codes for CASSNLGGRAPDTQYF.

The CDR3 loop is CASSPSGQGGGYTF. The CDR3 DNA reads TGTGCCAGCTCACCATCGGGACAGGGCGGGGGCTACACCTTC. The rearrangement joins TRBV18 to TRBJ1-2, with 9 bases aligning to TRBD1. CDR1 and CDR2 from the germline V gene are KGHSH and LQKENI. V trimming: 2 bases; J trimming: 8 bases; junction bases outside the gene matches: 6. This CDR3 spans 14 amino acids.

The J gene is TRBJ1-6, the V gene TRBV19; TRBD1 aligns across 11 bases. The V gene's germline CDR1 is LNHDA and CDR2 SQIVND (reference sequence). Germline trimming cut 9 bases from V and 8 bases from J; bases unmatched to any gene: 9. The CDR3 loop spans 15 amino acids. The CDR3 DNA is TGTGCCAGCTGGCCGGGGACAGGGGGGCATTCACCCCTCCACTTT. It yields the protein CASWPGTGGHSPLHF.

The chain uses TRBV28 and TRBJ2-5; unclear D gene. Trimming removed 6 bases at V and 3 bases at J, with 14 bases between. Germline V gives CDR1 MDHEN, CDR2 SYDVKM. The CDR3 is 14 residues long. The CDR3, as DNA: TGTGCCAGCAGCCTACCACAGCTCAAAGAGACCCAGTACTTC. Its translation is CASSLPQLKETQYF.

The sample holds a few counts of this clone. The chain recombines TRBV7-6 with TRBJ2-7; 7 bases map to TRBD1. Germline CDR1 and CDR2: SGHVS and FNYEAQ. With V trimmed by 0 bases and J by 7 bases, 9 bases remained unmatched. The CDR3 sequence is 15 residues long. CDR3 DNA sequence: TGTGCCAGCAGCTTAGCGCCGAGACAGGGTGCGGAGCAGTACTTC. It encodes CASSLAPRQGAEQYF.